These 16 T cell receptor beta chains originate from one sample sequenced in a study of naive and memory T cell subsets. An equimolar mix of two oligonucleotides served as the beta constant-region primer for TRBC1 and TRBC2. TCRdb recomputed calls from the UMI-ligation and nested PCR reads with MiXCR, one row per CDR3 protein. The sample yields 84,000 or so distinct CDR3 sequences, 7% seen once. Sample: central memory CD4+ T cells from blood. These receptors all come from a human donor in good health.

This clonotype appeared a few times. CDR3 DNA: TGTGCCAGCAGCTTGGGTATTGCTTCACAGCCCCAGCATTTT. Protein: CASSLGIASQPQHF. The chain combines TRBV5-6 with TRBJ1-5; unclear D gene. The CDR3 consists of 14 residues. Germline values: CDR1 SGHDT, CDR2 YYEEEE. Trimming took 0 bases from V and 7 from J, leaving 11 bases between them.

This clonotype showed up many times. The chain employs TRBV7-9 and TRBJ1-4, with 10 nucleotides matching TRBD1. Germline-derived CDR1 and CDR2 are SEHNR and FQNEAQ (reference sequence). The CDR3 consists of 14 residues. V dropped 5 bases and J dropped 5; count of bases not matched to a gene: 2. CDR3 loop: CASSKTGGNEKLFF. CDR3 bases: TGTGCCAGCAGCAAGACAGGGGGCAATGAAAAACTGTTTTTT.

The chain is built from TRBV29-1 and TRBJ2-1; 11 nucleotides line up with TRBD2. The length of the CDR3 is 16 residues. Germline CDR1 SQVTM, CDR2 ANQGSEA. The V gene end was trimmed by 7 bases and the J gene end by 6 bases; junction bases not matched to a gene: 14. The CDR3 DNA reads TGCAGCGCAAGAGTTGTAGCGGGAGGGCCTCGCAATGAGCAGTTCTTC. Translating it yields CSARVVAGGPRNEQFF.

This clonotype is labeled medium-sized. The chain recombines TRBV5-1 with TRBJ2-7; the match to TRBD2 covers 7 bases. Germline lookup yields CDR1 SGHRS and CDR2 YFSETQ. Germline trimming cut 2 bases from V and 2 bases from J; bases unmatched to any gene: 7. The CDR3 contains 15 residues. The CDR3 DNA reads TGCGCCAGCAGCTTTATAGCGGGCTTAACCTACGAGCAGTACTTC. Encoded protein: CASSFIAGLTYEQYF.

This clonotype was recorded many times. The CDR3 sequence: CASSQERLGFSGNTIYF. In nucleotides, the CDR3 is TGCGCCAGCAGCCAAGAGCGATTGGGGTTCTCTGGAAACACCATATATTTT. J is TRBJ1-3 and V is TRBV4-3, with D uncertain. Per the germline V gene, CDR1 is LGHNA and CDR2 is YSLEER. This CDR3 is built from 17 residues. Deletions cut 0 bases from V and 0 bases from J, with 12 bases between.

This clonotype was seen a few times. The chain joins TRBV18 to TRBJ2-3; no clear D. The germline gives CDR1 KGHSH, CDR2 LQKENI. The CDR3 length is 15 residues. V was clipped by 2 bases and J by 4 bases, with 13 bases between them. The CDR3 nucleotides are TGTGCCAGCTCACCATCTACCAGCCTGGCAGATACGCAGTATTTT. Residues: CASSPSTSLADTQYF.

This clonotype was counted ten times or more. This chain joins TRBV15 and TRBJ1-6; no definite D call. CDR1 is LNHNV and CDR2 is YYDKDF in the germline V gene (reference sequence). Trimming stripped 3 bases from V and 7 bases from J, with 10 bases between. The CDR3 is made up of 14 amino acids. This CDR3 is CATSSLDGNSPLHF. The CDR3 nucleotides read TGTGCCACCAGCAGCCTGGACGGGAATTCACCCCTCCACTTT. Variable domain in full (rest from reference TRBV15 and TRBJ1-6): DAMVIQNPRYQVTQFGKPVTLSCSQTLNHNVMYWYQQKSSQAPKLLFHYYDKDFNNEADTPDNFQSRRPNTSFCFLDIRSPGLGDTAMYLCATSSLDGNSPLHFGNGTRLTVT.

The genes are TRBV4-3 and TRBJ2-2, with D maybe TRBD1 (6 bases). This CDR3 comprises 14 residues. Looked up from germline, CDR1 is LGHNA and CDR2 is YSLEER. Trimming removed 2 bases at V and 5 bases at J, with 9 bases between. This CDR3 is CASSQRGWTGELFF. Here the CDR3 DNA reads TGCGCCAGCAGCCAAAGGGGGTGGACCGGGGAGCTGTTTTTT.

This clonotype was observed at least ten times. The J gene is TRBJ2-1, the V gene TRBV29-1; no definite D call. V dropped 7 bases and J dropped 9 bases, with 19 bases sitting between them. This CDR3 comprises 13 residues. Germline CDR1 is SQVTM and CDR2 is ANQGSEA. The CDR3 bases are TGCAGCGGATGGTGGGCCACAACCGGTGAGCAGTTCTTC. It specifies CSGWWATTGEQFF.

This clonotype occurred a few times. The V gene is TRBV7-2, the J gene TRBJ2-5; 7 bases map to TRBD1. The CDR3 contains 15 residues. The germline gives CDR1 SGHTA, CDR2 FQGNSA. With 0 bases clipped from V and 1 base from J, the junction kept 2 bases outside the gene matches. The CDR3 sequence is CASSLATGFQETQYF. CDR3 bases: TGTGCCAGCAGCTTAGCGACAGGGTTCCAAGAGACCCAGTACTTC. The variable domain in full, with the rest retrieved from reference TRBV7-2 and TRBJ2-5, is GAGVSQSPSNKVTEKGKDVELRCDPISGHTALYWYRQSLGQGLEFLIYFQGNSAPDKSGLPSDRFSAERTGGSVSTLTIQRTQQEDSAVYLCASSLATGFQETQYFGPGTRLLVL.

This clonotype was detected only a few times. V gene TRBV18 combines with J gene TRBJ2-6, with 8 positions matching TRBD1. This CDR3 contains 18 residues. Germline V gives CDR1 KGHSH, CDR2 LQKENI. Losses at the gene ends were 2 bases for V and 0 bases for J; bases not matched to a gene: 6. As DNA, the CDR3 is TGTGCCAGCTCACCATTACAGGGGGGAAGCTCTGGGGCCAACGTCCTGACTTTC. Translation gives CASSPLQGGSSGANVLTF.

There are many counts of this clonotype. The chain recombines TRBV7-2 with TRBJ2-3; 7 bases are shared with TRBD1. Germline values: CDR1 SGHTA, CDR2 FQGNSA. CDR3 length: 14 residues. The J segment lost 4 bases and the V segment lost 6 bases, leaving 7 bases of the junction unmatched. Here the CDR3 reads CASRQDRPSDTQYF. CDR3 nucleotides: TGTGCCAGCAGACAGGACAGGCCCTCAGATACGCAGTATTTT.

This clonotype was picked up many times. This chain joins TRBV20-1 and TRBJ1-3; no firm D call. V lost 1 base and J 5 bases, leaving 9 bases between the germline ends. The germline CDR1 and CDR2 sequences are DFQATT and SNEGSKA (reference sequence). The CDR3 sequence is 13 residues long. The CDR3 nucleotides are TGCAGTGCTAGAGTGGAGGGCCGAAACACCATATATTTT. Translation: CSARVEGRNTIYF.

This clonotype was counted between two and nine times. The chain recombines TRBV20-1 with TRBJ1-5; 8 positions match TRBD1. CDR3 size: 13 residues. Germline V CDR1 and CDR2: DFQATT, SNEGSKA (reference sequence). The V gene end was trimmed by 5 bases and the J gene end by 5 bases; junction bases not matched to a gene: 5. DNA for the CDR3: TGCAGTGCTCACTACAGGGGGGATCAGCCCCAGCATTTT. This translates into CSAHYRGDQPQHF.

This clonotype occurred a few times. The chain employs TRBV11-3 and TRBJ2-3; D gene ambiguous. V was clipped by 5 bases and J by 0 bases, with 9 bases between them. The CDR3 totals 14 residues. Germline CDR1 reads SGHNT; CDR2 reads YENEEA. CDR3 sequence (DNA): TGTGCCAGCAGCGGGCCCCTGAGCACAGATACGCAGTATTTT. Translated, it gives CASSGPLSTDTQYF.

This clonotype was detected ten times or more. This sequence joins TRBV7-2 and TRBJ2-5; D unresolved. There are 12 residues in the CDR3. Germline loops: CDR1 SGHTA, CDR2 FQGNSA. Trimming stripped 2 bases from V and 4 bases from J, with 5 bases between. The CDR3 loop reads CASSLSRETQYF. The CDR3 DNA is TGTGCCAGCAGCTTAAGTCGAGAGACCCAGTACTTC.